This TCR beta chain was documented in a study of T cell responses to AZD1222 COVID-19 vaccine (dated by TCRdb to the early 2020s). In the study overall: Because spike-specific TCR depth and breadth did not differ between the two schedules, AZD1222 recipients who got a second dose at roughly 4 weeks were pooled with those who got a second dose at roughly 12 weeks. A total of just over 230 trial participants underwent TCR sequencing, of whom some 200 had received two doses of AZD1222 and 26 had received two doses of the MenACWY control vaccine. Enrollment into the trials was organized by age into subgroups of 18-55, 56-69 and 70-plus years, and those subgroups contained roughly 160, 29 and 62 TCR-sequenced participants, respectively.

Turning to this clone: Which antigen it targets is not known. Base qualities were left out, and no much larger clone turns up one base away.

In the germline V gene (reference sequence), CDR1 corresponds to MNHEY and CDR2 to SMNVEV. The V end gives up 4 bases and the J end 5 bases, leaving 9 bases in the junction not matched to a gene. The CDR3 has 15 amino acids, counting the end cysteine and phenylalanine. Left in the record is the CDR3 DNA by itself, 45 bases read in frame from the first base. The CDR3 regions of human TCRbeta chains were subjected to immunosequencing. Per the source publication's procedure: Repertoire TCRs were checked for matches against a reference library of SARS-CoV-2-specific TCRs that had been generated using the MIRA antigen-specificity platform. Breadth meant the fraction of unique TCRs that were SARS-CoV-2-associated, whereas depth meant the fraction of total T cells that were SARS-CoV-2-associated. Using the MIRA data, every spike-specific TCR was mapped to the spike region that the TCR reacted to and assigned to either a CD4 or a CD8 class. Log10-transformed breadth and depth values were compared by one-way ANOVA with Sidak's multiple comparisons tests. The table comes from immuneACCESS by way of TCRdb, which keeps in-frame sequences with V and J called. Part of the clones is missing from these tables; in studies checked, under half for an unresolved V gene and the rest for unknown reasons. The V and J calls and clone size come from that table; D and trimming were worked out from the DNA. The table for this sample lists about 130,000 clones; under 90% of them were counted only once. The top ten constitute approximately 20% of the sample.

Summary of the overall study and its limitations: Vaccine-associated CD4 TCRs spanned the whole spike protein, with dominant responses in regions 160-218 and 743-854. After two AZD1222 doses, spike-specific TCR breadth and depth were significantly higher than at day 0 and than in MenACWY recipients. Reportedly, close to half of the unique spike-specific TCRs recognized epitopes lying outside the regions that are mutated in the B.1.351 and B.1.1.7 variants. Most participants were white British and females outnumbered males, and the authors suggested that clonal diversity may have been underestimated. Because no samples from the day 14 peak response were available, repertoires could be characterized only after the peak T cell response. In the small 56-69-year group, the increase in depth fell short of significance, most likely because of low power. Only a handful of AZD1222 recipients were SARS-CoV-2 seropositive at baseline, limiting conclusions about previously exposed vaccinees.

The sample's time point, from its label and the paper: baseline before first vaccination. Vaccinee samples came from UK trials COV001 and COV002, including a single-blind randomized controlled phase 2/3 trial of AZD1222 (ChAdOx1 nCoV-19) in healthy adults. For TCRbeta chain sequencing, PBMC samples from trial participants were taken at day 0 and at day 28 after the second dose. The sequence was collected from an adult in good health. The chain employs TRBV27 and TRBJ1-2, with 8 middle bases fitting TRBD1. This sample comprised peripheral blood, obtained on day 0 of AZD1222 vaccination. CDR3 region: CASSSPGGAGYGYTF. The bases are TGTGCCAGCAGTTCCCCAGGGGGCGCGGGGTATGGCTACACCTTC.